The next 7 T cell receptor beta chains were all read from a single sample in a study of blood T cell repertoires in COVID-19. TCRdb's copy holds only in-frame clones and misses some; the assay was immunoSEQ multiplex PCR. This sample has hundreds of thousands of clones, with 65% to 90% found just once. The specimen sequenced was PBMCs or T cells enriched from blood (not recorded which). The receptors here all came from a woman in her 40s with acute COVID-19.

The chain uses TRBV6-4 and TRBJ1-2; 9 positions agree with TRBD1. The ends lost 6 bases at V and 8 bases at J; junction bases unmatched: 7. The CDR3 has 13 amino acids. CDR1 is MRHNA, CDR2 SNTAGT, per germline. The CDR3 region is CASRDLTGGGYTF. The CDR3 nucleotides read TGTGCCAGCAGAGACCTTACAGGGGGCGGCTACACCTTC.

The chain links TRBV6-2 or TRBV6-3 to TRBJ2-7, with D possibly being TRBD1 (5 bases). V lost 6 bases and J 1 base, leaving 16 bases between the germline ends. Germline CDR1 MNHEY, CDR2 SVGEGT. The CDR3 is 15 residues long. The DNA of the CDR3 is TGTGCCAGCAGCAAACTCGACAGCACTTCCTACGAGCAGTACTTC. This translates into CASSKLDSTSYEQYF.

The chain carries TRBV5-1 and TRBJ1-5, with 7 positions matching TRBD1. The CDR3 has 16 residues. The germline V gene encodes CDR1 SGHRS and CDR2 YFSETQ. The junction had 6 bases not matched to a gene; V was cut back by 2 bases and J by 1 base. The CDR3 DNA sequence: TGCGCCAGCAGCTTAGGGACAGCAGCAAGCAATCAGCCCCAGCATTTT. Its translation is CASSLGTAASNQPQHF.

This clone was counted a single time. This sequence joins TRBV5-8 and TRBJ1-1, with 7 bases fitting TRBD1. Per the germline V gene, CDR1 is SGHTS and CDR2 is YDEGEE. CDR3 length equals 16 residues. V lost 3 bases, J lost 1 base, and 9 bases stayed unmatched. CDR3 nucleotides: TGTGCCAGCAGCTCGCAGGGGGTCTTACGGAACACTGAAGCTTTCTTT. Translation: CASSSQGVLRNTEAFF.

The chain is built from TRBV9 and TRBJ2-3, with D perhaps TRBD2 (7 bases). The CDR3 totals 12 residues. Germline lookup yields CDR1 SGDLS and CDR2 YYNGEE. Trimming pared 6 bases from V and 8 bases from J, leaving 13 bases between. DNA of the CDR3: TGTGCCAGCAAGGGGGGGGCCAGTACGCAGTATTTT. It specifies CASKGGASTQYF.

CDR3 bases: TGTGCCAGCAGCTTAGAAGGCGGGAGGGCCGGGGAGCTGTTTTTT. This translates into CASSLEGGRAGELFF. This sequence joins TRBV7-9 and TRBJ2-2; 9 nucleotides agree with TRBD2. The CDR3 extends over 15 amino acids. Germline CDR1 is SEHNR and CDR2 is FQNEAQ (reference sequence). The ends lost 1 base at V and 6 bases at J; junction bases unmatched: 3. Full variable domain (outside the CDR3, taken from reference TRBV7-9 and TRBJ2-2): DTGVSQNPRHKITKRGQNVTFRCDPISEHNRLYWYRQTLGQGPEFLTYFQNEAQLEKSRLLSDRFSAERPKGSFSTLEIQRTEQGDSAMYLCASSLEGGRAGELFFGEGSRLTVL.

This clone was detected only once. The chain joins TRBV18 to TRBJ1-2; 11 positions match TRBD1. J was trimmed by 8 bases and V by 4 bases; bases with no gene match: 9. This CDR3 spans 15 amino acids. Per the germline V gene, CDR1 is KGHSH and CDR2 is LQKENI. The CDR3 DNA reads TGTGCCAGCTCACTCAGGACAGGGGGCGCAGAAGGCTACACCTTC. This gives the protein CASSLRTGGAEGYTF. The full variable domain, with the rest looked up from reference TRBV18 and TRBJ1-2, is NAGVMQNPRHLVRRRGQEARLRCSPMKGHSHVYWYRQLPEEGLKFMVYLQKENIIDESGMPKERFSAEFPKEGPSILRIQQVVRGDSAAYFCASSLRTGGAEGYTFGSGTRLTVV.